This TCR beta chain was recovered during a study of vaccination effects on CD4 cells after COVID-19. For the study at large: Samples that were drawn after vaccination came a median of 72 days after the second dose.

Researchers isolated CD4+ T cells once less than twelve days of culture had elapsed. Of the BNT162b2 and mRNA-1273 vaccines, participants received two doses of one or the other. Turning to this clone: The antigen remains undetermined. One junction end does not reproduce the germline sequence, and a read error may be involved.

The germline V gene has CDR1 LGHDT and CDR2 YNNKEL (reference sequence). The CDR3 is 12 residues long. Assay used: immunoSEQ multiplex PCR; TCRdb lists only in-frame clones, some missing. The sample contains more than 60,000 clones, roughly 74% of which appear only once. The J gene is TRBJ1-2, the V gene TRBV3-1 (or the pseudogene TRBV3-2), with 7 bases identical to TRBD1. Here the sequenced sample was CD4+ T cells from PBMCs cultured without peptide, taken after COVID-19 vaccination. The source is a human donor who received a COVID-19 vaccine. The CDR3 sequence: CASSSTGTEASF. CDR3 in DNA: TGTGCCAGCAGCTCCACCGGGACAGAGGCTTCCTTC.